The 2 T cell receptor beta chains given below trace back to one sample, sequenced in a study of blood T cell repertoires in COVID-19. Clones were sequenced by immunoSEQ multiplex PCR, and TCRdb holds only the in-frame ones, with some missing. This table holds approximately 110,000 clones, 75% to 85% found once. Sequencing was performed on peripheral blood. The origin of the receptors is an older woman with acute or convalescent COVID-19.

This rearrangement joins TRBV5-4 to TRBJ1-2; 7 bases agree with TRBD1. The trim removed 4 bases at V and 3 bases at J, leaving 3 bases unmatched. The CDR3 covers 13 residues. The germline gives CDR1 SGHNT, CDR2 YYREEE (reference sequence). Here the CDR3 DNA reads TGTGCCAGCAGCCCCACAGGGGACTATGGCTACACCTTC. It translates to CASSPTGDYGYTF.

The V and J genes are TRBV5-6 and TRBJ1-1; 9 positions match TRBD1. The CDR3 spans 17 residues. Germline lookup yields CDR1 SGHDT and CDR2 YYEEEE. Trimming at V came to 8 bases and at J to 1 base, leaving 15 bases not matched to a gene. This CDR3 reads CASMFRPGQGWNTEAFF. As DNA, the CDR3 is TGTGCCAGTATGTTTCGGCCGGGACAGGGATGGAACACTGAAGCTTTCTTT.